The T cell receptor (beta chain) described here comes from a study of blood T cell repertoires in COVID-19. Trimming took 6 bases from V and 0 from J, leaving 13 bases between them. Germline CDR1 is MDHEN and CDR2 is SYDVKM. The CDR3 is made up of 15 amino acids. Repertoires were generated with immunoSEQ multiplex PCR, while TCRdb's copy carries only in-frame clones and drops some. The sample carries 200,000 to 300,000 clones, about four fifths recorded once. The rearrangement links TRBV28 to TRBJ2-3, with TRBD2 as a possible D gene (5 bases). This receptor was taken from a man aged 25 to 40 who had recovered from COVID-19. Sequencing was carried out using peripheral blood. For the CDR3, the DNA is TGTGCCAGCAGGGTCCGAGCGGAAAGCACAGATACGCAGTATTTT. Amino acids: CASRVRAESTDTQYF.